This TCR beta chain appears in the sequencing data of a study of blood T cell repertoires in COVID-19. Overall study context: Italy, Spain and the United States were the sources of the convalescent and acute COVID-19 samples.

Per the original data handling: For nucleated cells, counts were estimated from reference gene primer amplification. Assay: immunoSEQ multiplex PCR; the TCRdb copy retains only in-frame clones and omits some. The V and J calls and the clone size are those of that table, but D and trimming were determined from the DNA. The repertoire includes tens of thousands of clones, around 72% of them detected once, and about 2.5% sits in the top ten. The CDR3 is made up of 16 amino acids. Per the germline V gene, CDR1 is MNHNY and CDR2 is SVGAGI (reference sequence). Between the trimmed V and J ends, which lost 7 bases and 0 bases, there was a span of 16 bases.

The TCR was taken from a human donor with acute or convalescent COVID-19. The donor label of this sample is uncertain. The chain recombines TRBV6-6 with TRBJ1-3; D ambiguous. The material sequenced was peripheral blood. CDR3 DNA sequence: TGTGCCAGCAAGCGGAAGGACCGCCACTCTGGAAACACCATATATTTT. Its protein is CASKRKDRHSGNTIYF.